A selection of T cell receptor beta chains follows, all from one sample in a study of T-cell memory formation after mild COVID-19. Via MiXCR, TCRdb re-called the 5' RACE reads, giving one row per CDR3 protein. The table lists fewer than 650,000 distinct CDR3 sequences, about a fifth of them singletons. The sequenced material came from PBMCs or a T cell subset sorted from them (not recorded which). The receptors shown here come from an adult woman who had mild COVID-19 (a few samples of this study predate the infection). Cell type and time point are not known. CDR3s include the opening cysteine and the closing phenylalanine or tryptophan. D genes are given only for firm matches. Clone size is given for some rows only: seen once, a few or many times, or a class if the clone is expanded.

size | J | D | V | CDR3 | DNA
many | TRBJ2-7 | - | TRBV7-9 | CASSLSSLYEQYF | TGTGCCAGCAGCTTATCTAGCCTTTACGAGCAGTACTTC
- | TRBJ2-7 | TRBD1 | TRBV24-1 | CATSEPMDRAEQYF | TGTGCCACCAGTGAACCCATGGACAGGGCAGAGCAGTACTTC
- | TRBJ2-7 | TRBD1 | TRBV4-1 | CASSQPPDRSSYEQYF | TGCGCCAGCAGCCAACCGCCGGACAGGAGCTCCTACGAGCAGTACTTC
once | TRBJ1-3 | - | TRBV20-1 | CSASLIRAGNTIYF | TGCAGTGCTAGCCTGATCAGGGCTGGAAACACCATATATTTT
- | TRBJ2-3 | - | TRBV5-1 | CASSLEGPLSTDTQYF | TGCGCCAGCAGCTTGGAGGGCCCACTCAGCACAGATACGCAGTATTTT
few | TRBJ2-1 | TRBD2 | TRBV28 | CASSTAAGSGWDEQFF | TGTGCCAGCAGTACTGCAGCGGGATCAGGCTGGGATGAGCAGTTCTTC
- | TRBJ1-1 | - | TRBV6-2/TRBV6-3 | CASTDRGWGNTEAFF | TGTGCCAGCACCGACCGGGGATGGGGGAACACTGAAGCTTTCTTT
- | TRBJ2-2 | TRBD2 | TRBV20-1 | CSARIGLAGGIRNTGELFF | TGCAGTGCCCGGATTGGACTAGCGGGGGGTATCCGAAACACCGGGGAGCTGTTTTTT
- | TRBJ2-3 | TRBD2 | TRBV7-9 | CASSSTSGRGDTQYF | TGTGCCAGCAGCTCTACTAGCGGGAGGGGAGATACGCAGTATTTT
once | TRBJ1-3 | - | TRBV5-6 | CASSLVVGFSGNTIYF | TGTGCCAGCAGCTTGGTTGTAGGATTCTCTGGAAACACCATATATTTT
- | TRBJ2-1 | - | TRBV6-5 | CASGLGLYNEQFF | TGTGCCAGCGGCCTGGGCCTCTACAATGAGCAGTTCTTC
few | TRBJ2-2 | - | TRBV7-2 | CASSLTGLGRDGTGELFF | TGTGCCAGCAGCTTAACGGGGCTCGGCAGGGATGGCACCGGGGAGCTGTTTTTT
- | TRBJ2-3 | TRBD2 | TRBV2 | CASSDPGLAGEVDTQYF | TGTGCCAGCAGTGACCCGGGACTAGCGGGAGAAGTAGATACGCAGTATTTT
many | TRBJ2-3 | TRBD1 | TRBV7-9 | CASSDRDRGFTDTQYF | TGTGCCAGCAGCGACCGGGACAGGGGGTTCACAGATACGCAGTATTTT
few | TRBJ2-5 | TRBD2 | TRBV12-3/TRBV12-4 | CASRAVQLAGEPQETQYF | TGTGCCAGCAGAGCCGTCCAACTAGCGGGGGAACCGCAAGAGACCCAGTACTTC
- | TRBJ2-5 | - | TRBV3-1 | CASKRRGPQETQYF | TGTGCCAGCAAACGGCGGGGGCCCCAAGAGACCCAGTACTTC
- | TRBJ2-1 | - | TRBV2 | CASSVGAEQFF | TGTGCCAGCAGTGTGGGCGCTGAGCAGTTCTTC
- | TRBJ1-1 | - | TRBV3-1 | CASSLVFGDTEAFF | TGTGCCAGCAGCCTAGTTTTTGGGGACACTGAAGCTTTCTTT
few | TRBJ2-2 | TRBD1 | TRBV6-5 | CASARGPNTGELFF | TGTGCCAGCGCAAGGGGGCCGAACACCGGGGAGCTGTTTTTT
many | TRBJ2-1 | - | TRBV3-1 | CASSQPNPAGLYF | TGTGCCAGCAGCCAACCAAACCCGGCGGGACTGTACTTC
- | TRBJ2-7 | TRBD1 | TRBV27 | CASSLESPGQGPYEQYF | TGTGCCAGCAGTTTAGAGTCACCGGGACAGGGGCCCTACGAGCAGTACTTC
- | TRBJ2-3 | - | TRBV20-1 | CSASFGGPTDTQYF | TGCAGTGCTAGTTTTGGGGGCCCCACAGATACGCAGTATTTT
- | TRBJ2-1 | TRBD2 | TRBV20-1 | CTAAAGGYNEQFF | TGCACTGCCGCCGCGGGGGGCTACAATGAGCAGTTCTTC
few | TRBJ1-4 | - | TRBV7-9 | CASSLGPNEKLFF | TGTGCCAGCAGCTTAGGCCCGAATGAAAAACTGTTTTTT
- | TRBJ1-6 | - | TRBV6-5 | CASSYHGQGHNSPLHF | TGTGCCAGCAGTTATCACGGGCAGGGGCATAATTCACCCCTCCACTTT
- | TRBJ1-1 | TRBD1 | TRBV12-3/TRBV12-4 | CASSESGGAYTEAFF | TGTGCCAGCAGTGAATCAGGGGGCGCGTACACTGAAGCTTTCTTT
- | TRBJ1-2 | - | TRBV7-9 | CASSLGGGRDTNGYTF | TGTGCCAGCAGCTTGGGCGGGGGCAGGGATACGAATGGCTACACCTTC
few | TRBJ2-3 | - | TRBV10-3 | CAISELGNTDTQYF | TGTGCCATCAGTGAATTAGGGAACACAGATACGCAGTATTTT
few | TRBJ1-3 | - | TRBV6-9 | CASSLKQNGNTIYF | TGTGCCAGCAGTTTGAAACAGAATGGAAACACCATATATTTT
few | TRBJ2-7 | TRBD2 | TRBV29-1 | CSVGVSQWGLAATYEQYF | TGCAGCGTTGGTGTCAGTCAATGGGGACTAGCGGCCACCTACGAGCAGTACTTC
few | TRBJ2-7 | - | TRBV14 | CASSLHHEQYF | TGTGCCAGCAGCCTCCACCACGAGCAGTACTTC
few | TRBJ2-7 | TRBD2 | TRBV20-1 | CSASQLAGAYEQYF | TGCAGTGCTAGCCAACTAGCGGGAGCCTACGAGCAGTACTTC
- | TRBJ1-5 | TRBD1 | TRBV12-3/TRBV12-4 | CASSPGTVINQPQHF | TGTGCCAGCAGTCCCGGGACAGTAATAAATCAGCCCCAGCATTTT
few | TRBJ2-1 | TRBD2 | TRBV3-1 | CASSQESLATNEQFF | TGTGCCAGCAGCCAAGAATCACTAGCGACTAATGAGCAGTTCTTC
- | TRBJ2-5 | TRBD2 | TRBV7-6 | CASSLTTSGRFQETQYF | TGTGCCAGCAGCTTGACGACTAGCGGGAGGTTCCAAGAGACCCAGTACTTC
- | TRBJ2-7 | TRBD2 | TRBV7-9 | CASSSGTSGSLRSYEQYF | TGTGCCAGCAGCTCTGGGACTAGCGGGAGTCTACGGTCCTACGAGCAGTACTTC
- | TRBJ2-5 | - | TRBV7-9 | CASSSPGGRESEETQYF | TGTGCCAGCAGCTCCCCCGGGGGCAGGGAATCCGAAGAGACCCAGTACTTC
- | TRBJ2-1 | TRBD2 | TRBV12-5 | CASGLERLAGGPPSYNEQFF | TGTGCTAGTGGTTTGGAACGACTAGCGGGGGGGCCGCCCTCCTACAATGAGCAGTTCTTC
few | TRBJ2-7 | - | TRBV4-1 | CASSQDTVERNPHYEQYF | TGCGCCAGCAGCCAAGATACCGTAGAGCGTAACCCCCACTACGAGCAGTACTTC
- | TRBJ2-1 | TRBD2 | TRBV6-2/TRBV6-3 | CASRQTGTSLNEQFF | TGTGCCAGCAGGCAGACCGGGACTAGCTTGAATGAGCAGTTCTTC
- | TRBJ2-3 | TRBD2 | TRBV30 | CAWTSGRSTTDTQYF | TGTGCCTGGACTAGCGGGAGGTCGACAACAGATACGCAGTATTTT
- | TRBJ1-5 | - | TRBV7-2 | CASSSQVLGPQHF | TGTGCCAGCAGCTCGCAGGTGCTCGGGCCCCAGCATTTT
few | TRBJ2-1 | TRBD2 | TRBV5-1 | CASSLEPGLAIYNEQFF | TGCGCCAGCAGCTTGGAGCCGGGACTAGCGATCTACAATGAGCAGTTCTTC
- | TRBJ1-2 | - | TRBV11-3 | CASSLDTETNYGYTF | TGTGCCAGCAGCTTAGACACAGAAACTAACTATGGCTACACCTTC
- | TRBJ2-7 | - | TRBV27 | CASSPSGAGYEQYF | TGTGCCAGCAGTCCATCGGGGGCCGGATACGAGCAGTACTTC
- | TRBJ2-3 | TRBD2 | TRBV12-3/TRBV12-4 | CASSMFRGGRLVVTDTQYF | TGTGCCAGCAGTATGTTTCGGGGCGGGAGGCTCGTTGTAACAGATACGCAGTATTTT
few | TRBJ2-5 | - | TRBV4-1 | CASSFKLRGTYQETQYF | TGCGCCAGCAGCTTTAAGCTTCGGGGGACCTACCAAGAGACCCAGTACTTC
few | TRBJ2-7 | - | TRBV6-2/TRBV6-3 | CASSYGRSSYEQYF | TGTGCCAGCAGTTACGGACGGTCCTCCTACGAGCAGTACTTC
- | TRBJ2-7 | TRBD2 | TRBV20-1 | CSARELAGGSYEQYF | TGCAGTGCTAGAGAACTAGCGGGGGGGAGCTACGAGCAGTACTTC
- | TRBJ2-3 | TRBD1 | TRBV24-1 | CATSDSQGATDTQYF | TGTGCCACCAGTGATTCGCAGGGGGCCACAGATACGCAGTATTTT
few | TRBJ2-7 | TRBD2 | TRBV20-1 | CSAKGGRAFEQYF | TGCAGTGCTAAAGGCGGGAGGGCCTTCGAGCAGTACTTC
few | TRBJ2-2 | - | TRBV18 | CASSPPGRPSPGELFF | TGTGCCAGCTCACCCCCGGGGCGCCCGAGCCCCGGGGAGCTGTTTTTT
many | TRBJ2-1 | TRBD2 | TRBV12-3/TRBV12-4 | CASSLWAGGNEQFF | TGTGCCAGCAGTTTATGGGCGGGGGGTAATGAGCAGTTCTTC
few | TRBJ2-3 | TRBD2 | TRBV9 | CASTSAGLAFPDTQYF | TGTGCCAGCACCTCCGCGGGACTAGCGTTCCCAGATACGCAGTATTTT
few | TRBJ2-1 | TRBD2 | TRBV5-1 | CASSLRGLGLVLNEQFF | TGCGCCAGCAGCTTGAGAGGGCTGGGACTAGTCCTCAATGAGCAGTTCTTC